These 13 T cell receptor beta chains were sequenced from one sample in a study of T cells in Graves' hyperthyroidism and ophthalmopathy. TCR beta CDR3 sequences were amplified from RNA transcripts. The HTBI primer set served for first-round RT-PCR of the TCR CDR3. TCRdb passed the multiplex PCR reads through MiXCR, listing each CDR3 protein once. The data hold over 650,000 distinct CDR3 sequences, with over 40% observed a single time. The sequenced material came from peripheral blood or thyroid tissue (not recorded which). The receptors shown here come from an adult man with Graves' disease, either hyperthyroidism or ophthalmopathy (not recorded which).

The table lists this clonotype with a few counts. The chain couples TRBV20-1 to TRBJ1-2; D perhaps matches TRBD1 (5 bases). This CDR3 has 14 residues. V lost 0 bases and J lost 7, with 15 bases in between. Germline CDR1 DFQATT, CDR2 SNEGSKA (reference sequence). In nucleotides, the CDR3 is TGCAGTGCTAGAGATCACTCAGGGTCTCTTGGCTACACCTTC. This encodes CSARDHSGSLGYTF.

The rearrangement joins TRBV6-6 to TRBJ1-2; TRBD1 might be the D (5 bases). The V and J ends lost 6 bases and 5 bases respectively, with 13 bases between them. In germline, CDR1 is MNHNY, CDR2 SVGAGI (reference sequence). The CDR3 is made up of 13 amino acids. The CDR3 bases are TGTGCCAGCAGATACGGGGGTCATTATGGCTACACCTTC. It specifies CASRYGGHYGYTF.

The chain recombines TRBV15 with TRBJ2-4; D remains unclear. Trimming stripped 0 bases from V and 9 bases from J, with 6 bases between. Germline loops: CDR1 LNHNV, CDR2 YYDKDF (reference sequence). The CDR3 is 12 amino acids. The CDR3 bases are TGTGCCACCAGCAGAGACCCTCTCATTCAGTACTTC. It translates to CATSRDPLIQYF.

A remark on this clonotype: This may be a read error, as it is one base from a much larger clone. In DNA form, the CDR3 reads TGTGCCAGCAGCTCCGGCCCCTCTGGGGCCAGCGTCCTGACTTTC. It codes for CASSSGPSGASVLTF. The rearrangement joins TRBV7-6 to TRBJ2-6; D might be TRBD1 (5 bases). CDR3 length: 15 amino acids. The germline gives CDR1 SGHVS, CDR2 FNYEAQ. Using reference TRBV7-6 and TRBJ2-6 for the parts outside the CDR3, the full variable domain is GAGVSQSPRYKVTKRGQDVALRCDPISGHVSLYWYRQALGQGPEFLTYFNYEAQQDKSGLPNDRFSAERPEGSISTLTIQRTEQRDSAMYRCASSSGPSGASVLTFGAGSRLTVL.

This clonotype was detected a few times. The chain uses TRBV10-2 and TRBJ1-4; D remains unclear. In germline, CDR1 is WSHSY, CDR2 SAAADI. The CDR3 spans 16 residues. Trimming removed 6 bases from V and 4 bases from J, with 18 bases in between. The CDR3: CASRGSADGRNEKLFF. In DNA form, the CDR3 reads TGCGCCAGCAGGGGGTCGGCGGACGGACGTAATGAAAAACTGTTTTTT.

This clonotype has more than one count but fewer than ten. The rearrangement joins TRBV12-3 or TRBV12-4 to TRBJ1-6; 8 bases agree with TRBD1. CDR3 length equals 14 residues. V trimming: 5 bases; J trimming: 7 bases; junction bases outside the gene matches: 4. The CDR3 region is CASSNTGGNSPLHF. CDR3 bases: TGTGCCAGCAGTAACACAGGGGGGAATTCACCCCTCCACTTT.

This clonotype was seen only a few times. The V gene is TRBV7-9, the J gene TRBJ1-3; D unclear. V was shortened by 5 bases and J by 3 bases, with 14 bases between the two germline ends. The germline CDR1 and CDR2 sequences are SEHNR and FQNEAQ (reference sequence). CDR3 size: 15 residues. CDR3 region: CASSPHRTDGNTIYF. The CDR3 coding sequence is TGTGCCAGCAGCCCTCATAGGACCGATGGAAACACCATATATTTT.

This clonotype was counted many times. The gene calls are TRBV9 and TRBJ2-7, with D possibly being TRBD2 (6 bases). This CDR3 region has 15 residues. Germline V gives CDR1 SGDLS, CDR2 YYNGEE. Trimming took off 4 bases at V and 2 bases at J, with 16 bases between the two ends. CDR3 amino acids: CASSLRDGSAYEQYF. The CDR3 DNA is TGTGCCAGCAGCCTACGGGACGGGAGTGCCTACGAGCAGTACTTC.

The rearrangement joins TRBV2 to TRBJ2-5; a weak D match, TRBD1 (6 bases). This CDR3 contains 12 residues. V shed 3 bases and J shed 6 bases, with 8 bases lying between them. Germline values: CDR1 SNHLY, CDR2 FYNNEI. The CDR3 reads CASSDGTKTQYF. As DNA, the CDR3 is TGTGCCAGCAGTGACGGGACAAAGACCCAGTACTTC.

This clonotype appeared a few times. The J gene is TRBJ2-7, the V gene TRBV7-9; 9 bases line up with TRBD1. CDR1 and CDR2 (germline): SEHNR, FQNEAQ (reference sequence). The CDR3 spans 15 residues. V lost 4 bases to trimming and J lost 4 bases; unmatched junction nucleotides: 8. Written as DNA, the CDR3 is TGTGCCAGCAGCTCCGCCCCCGACAGGGGGTACGAGCAGTACTTC. Its translation: CASSSAPDRGYEQYF.

The chain has TRBV7-9 and TRBJ1-6, with TRBD1 matching over 9 bases. The CDR3 has 15 amino acids. V lost 6 bases to trimming and J lost 8 bases; unmatched junction nucleotides: 8. CDR1 is SEHNR and CDR2 is FQNEAQ in the germline V gene (reference sequence). CDR3 DNA: TGTGCCAGCAGTGTAGACAGGACAGGGGATTCACCCCTCCACTTT. It specifies CASSVDRTGDSPLHF.

This sequence joins TRBV20-1 and TRBJ2-5, with D possibly TRBD2 on 8 matching bases. The V end lost 7 bases, the J end lost 1 base, and 16 bases lay between the germline ends. CDR3 length: 14 residues. CDR1 and CDR2 from the germline V gene are DFQATT and SNEGSKA (reference sequence). Here the CDR3 DNA reads TGCAGTGTCGGGAGGGACAGTGGCCAAGAGACCCAGTACTTC. This codes for CSVGRDSGQETQYF.

V usage is TRBV11-2 and J usage is TRBJ1-3, with 7 nucleotides matching TRBD1. The CDR3 loop spans 15 amino acids. Trimming at V came to 7 bases and at J to 2 bases, leaving 8 bases not matched to a gene. Germline V CDR1 and CDR2: SGHAT, FQNNGV. The CDR3 region has the DNA TGTGCCAGCAAGGGGGAAGGGACAGCTGGAAACACCATATATTTT. This sequence encodes CASKGEGTAGNTIYF.